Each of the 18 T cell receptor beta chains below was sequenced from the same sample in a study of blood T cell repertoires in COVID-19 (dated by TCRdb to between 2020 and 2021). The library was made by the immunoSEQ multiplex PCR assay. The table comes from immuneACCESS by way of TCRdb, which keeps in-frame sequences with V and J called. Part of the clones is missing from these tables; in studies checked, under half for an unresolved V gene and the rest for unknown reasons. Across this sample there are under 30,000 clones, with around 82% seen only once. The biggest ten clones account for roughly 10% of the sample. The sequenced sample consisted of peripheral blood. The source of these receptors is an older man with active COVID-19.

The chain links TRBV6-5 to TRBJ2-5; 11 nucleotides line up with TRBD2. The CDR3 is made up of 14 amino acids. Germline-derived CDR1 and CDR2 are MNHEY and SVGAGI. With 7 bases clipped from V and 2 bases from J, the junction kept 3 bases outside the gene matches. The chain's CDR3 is CASKRLAGQETQYF. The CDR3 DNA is TGTGCCAGCAAAAGACTAGCGGGACAAGAGACCCAGTACTTC.

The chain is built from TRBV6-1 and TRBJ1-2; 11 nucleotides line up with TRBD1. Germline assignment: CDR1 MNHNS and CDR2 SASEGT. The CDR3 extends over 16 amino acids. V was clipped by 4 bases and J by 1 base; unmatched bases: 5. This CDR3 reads CASSARTGGGNYGYTF. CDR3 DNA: TGTGCCAGCAGTGCCAGGACAGGGGGCGGTAACTATGGCTACACCTTC.

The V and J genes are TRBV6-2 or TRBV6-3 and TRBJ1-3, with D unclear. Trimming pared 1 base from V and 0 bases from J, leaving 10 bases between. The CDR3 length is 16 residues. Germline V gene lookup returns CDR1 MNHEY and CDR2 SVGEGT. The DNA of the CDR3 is TGTGCCAGCAGTTACTGGCACTATAGCTCTGGAAACACCATATATTTT. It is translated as CASSYWHYSSGNTIYF.

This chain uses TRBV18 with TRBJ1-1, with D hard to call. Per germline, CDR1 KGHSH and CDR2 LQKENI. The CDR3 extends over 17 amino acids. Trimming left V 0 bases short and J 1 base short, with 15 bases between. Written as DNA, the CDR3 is TGTGCCAGCTCACCACCGAGTAGGGAGGCGCGGAACACTGAAGCTTTCTTT. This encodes CASSPPSREARNTEAFF.

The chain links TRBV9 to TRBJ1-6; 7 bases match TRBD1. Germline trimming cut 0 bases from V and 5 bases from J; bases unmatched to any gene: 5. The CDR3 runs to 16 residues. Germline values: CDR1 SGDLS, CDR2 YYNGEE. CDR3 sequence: CASSVGPGQHNSPLHF. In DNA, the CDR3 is TGTGCCAGCAGCGTAGGGCCGGGACAGCATAATTCACCCCTCCACTTT.

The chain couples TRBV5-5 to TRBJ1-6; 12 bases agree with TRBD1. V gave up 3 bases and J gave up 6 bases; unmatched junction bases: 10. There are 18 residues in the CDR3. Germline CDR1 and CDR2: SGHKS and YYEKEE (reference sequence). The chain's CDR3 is CASSSGTGGSRFNSPLHF. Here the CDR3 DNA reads TGTGCCAGCAGCTCGGGGACAGGGGGCTCTAGATTTAATTCACCCCTCCACTTT.

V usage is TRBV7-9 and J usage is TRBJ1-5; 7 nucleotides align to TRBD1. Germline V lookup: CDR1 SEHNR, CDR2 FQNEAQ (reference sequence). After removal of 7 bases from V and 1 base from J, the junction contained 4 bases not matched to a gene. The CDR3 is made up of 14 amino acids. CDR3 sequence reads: CASNIQGSNQPQHF. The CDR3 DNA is TGTGCCAGCAATATACAGGGGAGCAATCAGCCCCAGCATTTT.

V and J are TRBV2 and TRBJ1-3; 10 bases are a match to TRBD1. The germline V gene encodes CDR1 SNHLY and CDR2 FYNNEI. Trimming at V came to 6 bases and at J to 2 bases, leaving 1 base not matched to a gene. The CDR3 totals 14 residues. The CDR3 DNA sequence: TGTGCCAGCAGGACAGGGGGCACTGGAAACACCATATATTTT. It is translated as CASRTGGTGNTIYF.

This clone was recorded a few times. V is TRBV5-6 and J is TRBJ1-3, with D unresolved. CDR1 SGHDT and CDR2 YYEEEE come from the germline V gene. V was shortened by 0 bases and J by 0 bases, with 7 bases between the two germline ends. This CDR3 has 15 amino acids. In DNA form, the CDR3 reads TGTGCCAGCAGCTTGGCGGGATTCTCTGGAAACACCATATATTTT. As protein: CASSLAGFSGNTIYF.

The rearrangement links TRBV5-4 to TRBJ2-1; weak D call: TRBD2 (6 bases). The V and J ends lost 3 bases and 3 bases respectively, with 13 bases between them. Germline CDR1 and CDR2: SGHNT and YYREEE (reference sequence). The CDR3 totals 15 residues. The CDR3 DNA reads TGTGCCAGCAGCTCTCCAGGGAGGAACTACAATGAGCAGTTCTTC. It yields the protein CASSSPGRNYNEQFF.

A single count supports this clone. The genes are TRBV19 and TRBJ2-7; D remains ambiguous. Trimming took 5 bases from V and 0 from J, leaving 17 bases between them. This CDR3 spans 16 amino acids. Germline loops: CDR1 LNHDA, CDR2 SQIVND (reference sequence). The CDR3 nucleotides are TGTGCCAGTAGTCCCTCCCCCCCGCAGGTCTCCTACGAGCAGTACTTC. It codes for CASSPSPPQVSYEQYF.

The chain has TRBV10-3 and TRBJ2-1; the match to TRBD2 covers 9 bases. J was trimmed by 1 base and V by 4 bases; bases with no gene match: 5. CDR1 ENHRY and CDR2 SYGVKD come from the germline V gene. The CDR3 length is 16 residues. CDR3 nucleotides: TGTGCCATCAGTGTAGTGGCGGGGGGGTCCTACAATGAGCAGTTCTTC. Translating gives CAISVVAGGSYNEQFF.

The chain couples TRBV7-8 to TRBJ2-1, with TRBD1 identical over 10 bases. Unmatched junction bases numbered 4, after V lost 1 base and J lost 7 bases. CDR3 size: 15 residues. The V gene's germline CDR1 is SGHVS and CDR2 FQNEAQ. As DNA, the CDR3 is TGTGCCAGCAGCTTAGGGACAGGGGGTTGGAATGAGCAGTTCTTC. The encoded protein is CASSLGTGGWNEQFF.

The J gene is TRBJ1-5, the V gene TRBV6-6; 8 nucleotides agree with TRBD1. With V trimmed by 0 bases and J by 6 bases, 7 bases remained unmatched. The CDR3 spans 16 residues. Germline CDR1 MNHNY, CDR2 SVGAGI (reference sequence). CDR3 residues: CASSYSHQGASQPQHF. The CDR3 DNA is TGTGCCAGCAGTTACTCACATCAGGGGGCGAGTCAGCCCCAGCATTTT.

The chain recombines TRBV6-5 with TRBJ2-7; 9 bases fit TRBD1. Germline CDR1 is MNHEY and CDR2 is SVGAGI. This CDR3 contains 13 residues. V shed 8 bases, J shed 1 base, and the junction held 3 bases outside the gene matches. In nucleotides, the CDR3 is TGTGCCAGCCTCGGGACAGGGTCCTACGAGCAGTACTTC. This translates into CASLGTGSYEQYF.

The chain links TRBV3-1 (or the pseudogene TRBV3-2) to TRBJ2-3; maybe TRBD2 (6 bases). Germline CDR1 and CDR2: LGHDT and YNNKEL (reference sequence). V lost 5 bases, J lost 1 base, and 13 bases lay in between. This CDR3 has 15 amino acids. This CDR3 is CASSYKPGGTDTQYF. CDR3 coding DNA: TGTGCCAGCAGCTATAAACCGGGGGGCACAGATACGCAGTATTTT.

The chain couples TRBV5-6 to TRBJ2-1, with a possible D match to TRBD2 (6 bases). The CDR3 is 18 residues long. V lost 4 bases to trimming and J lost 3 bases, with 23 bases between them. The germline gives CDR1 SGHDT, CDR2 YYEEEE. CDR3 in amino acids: CASSPGGQRPTGYNEQFF. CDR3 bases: TGTGCCAGCAGCCCAGGAGGGCAGCGACCCACAGGCTACAATGAGCAGTTCTTC.

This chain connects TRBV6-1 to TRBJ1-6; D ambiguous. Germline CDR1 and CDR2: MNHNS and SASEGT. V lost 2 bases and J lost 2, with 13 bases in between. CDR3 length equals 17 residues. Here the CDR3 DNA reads TGTGCCAGCAGTGAAAGGTCGAGGGATACCTATAATTCACCCCTCCACTTT. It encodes CASSERSRDTYNSPLHF.